This T cell receptor beta chain was identified in a study of blood T cell repertoires in COVID-19. In the study's own analysis: Amplification with reference gene primers provided the estimates of nucleated cell counts. TCRdb's copy holds only in-frame clones and misses some; the assay was immunoSEQ multiplex PCR. V and J calls and clone size are given by that table; D and trimming were obtained from the DNA. Altogether roughly 200,000 clones are present, nearly 85% being singletons, with the ten largest covering over 1%. CDR1 MRHNA and CDR2 SNTAGT come from the germline V gene. This CDR3 is built from 17 residues. The V gene lost 0 bases and the J gene lost 4 bases, with 16 bases spanning the gap. Enrollment of patients from Seattle took place during active infection, with longitudinal follow-up.

The chain is built from TRBV6-4 and TRBJ2-1, with D tentatively TRBD2 (6 bases). The clonotype originates from a woman in her twenties or thirties with COVID-19, enrolled during active disease. The sample consisted of peripheral blood. Written as DNA, the CDR3 is TGTGCCAGCAGTGACTCGCCGGGGTGGGGGGTTTACAATGAGCAGTTCTTC. Amino acid sequence: CASSDSPGWGVYNEQFF.